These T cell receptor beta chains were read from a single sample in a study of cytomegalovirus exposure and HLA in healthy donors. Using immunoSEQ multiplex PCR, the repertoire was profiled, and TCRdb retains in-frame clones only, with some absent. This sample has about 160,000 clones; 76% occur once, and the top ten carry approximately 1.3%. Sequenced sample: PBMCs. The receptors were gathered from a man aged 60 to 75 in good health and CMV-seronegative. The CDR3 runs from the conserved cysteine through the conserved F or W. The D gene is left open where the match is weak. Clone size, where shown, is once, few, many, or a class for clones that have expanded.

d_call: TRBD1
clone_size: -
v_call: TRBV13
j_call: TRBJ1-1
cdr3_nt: TGTGCCAGCAGCTTAGGGAGACAGGGGGTTTCGACTGAAGCTTTCTTT
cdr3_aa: CASSLGRQGVSTEAFF

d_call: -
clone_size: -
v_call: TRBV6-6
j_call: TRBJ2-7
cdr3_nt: TGTGCCAGCAGCACTTCCTCGGGAACTGCCTACGAGCAGTACTTC
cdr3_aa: CASSTSSGTAYEQYF

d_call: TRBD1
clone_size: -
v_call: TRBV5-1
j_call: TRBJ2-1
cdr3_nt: TGCGCCAGCAGCATGGGACAGGGCAACAATGAGCAGTTCTTC
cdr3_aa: CASSMGQGNNEQFF

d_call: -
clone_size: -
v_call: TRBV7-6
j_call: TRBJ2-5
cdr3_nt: TGTGCCAGCTCCTCCAGGCAGGGGTCGGAGACCCAGTACTTC
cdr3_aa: CASSSRQGSETQYF

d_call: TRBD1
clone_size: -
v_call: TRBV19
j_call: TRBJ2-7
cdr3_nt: TGTGCCAGTAGTTCCCGGACAGGGTTTAGGGAGCAGTACTTC
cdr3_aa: CASSSRTGFREQYF

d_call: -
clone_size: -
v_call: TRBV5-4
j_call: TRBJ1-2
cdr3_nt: TGTGCCAGCAGCTGGCCAGACAGCAGGGATGGCTACACCTTC
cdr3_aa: CASSWPDSRDGYTF

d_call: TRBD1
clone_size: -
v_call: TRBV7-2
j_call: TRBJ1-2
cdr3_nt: TGTGCCAGCAGCAAAGGGGGACAGACGACCTATGGCTACACCTTC
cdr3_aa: CASSKGGQTTYGYTF

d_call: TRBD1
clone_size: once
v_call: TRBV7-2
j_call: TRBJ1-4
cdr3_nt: TGTGCCAGCAGCTTAGCAGGACAGGCCAGAAAACTGTTTTTT
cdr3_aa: CASSLAGQARKLFF

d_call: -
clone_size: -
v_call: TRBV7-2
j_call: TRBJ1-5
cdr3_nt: TGTGCCAGCAGCTTAAGAGGCAATCAGCCCCAGCATTTT
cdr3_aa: CASSLRGNQPQHF

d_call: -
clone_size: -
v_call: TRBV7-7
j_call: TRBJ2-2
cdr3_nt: TGTGCCAGCAGCTTTCACAAGAACACCGGGGAGCTGTTTTTT
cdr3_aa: CASSFHKNTGELFF

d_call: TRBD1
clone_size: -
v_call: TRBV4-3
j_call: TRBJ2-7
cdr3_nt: TGCGCCAGCAGCCACGACAGGGTCTCCTACGAGCAGTACTTC
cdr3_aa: CASSHDRVSYEQYF

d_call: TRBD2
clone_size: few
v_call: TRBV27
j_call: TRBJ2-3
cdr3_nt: TGTGCCATCGCTAGCGGGAGCGCAGATACGCAGTATTTT
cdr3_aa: CAIASGSADTQYF

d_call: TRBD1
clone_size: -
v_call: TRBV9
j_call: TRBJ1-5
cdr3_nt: TGTGCCAGCAGCGGGGGACAGGGGCAGCCCCAGCATTTT
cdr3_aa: CASSGGQGQPQHF

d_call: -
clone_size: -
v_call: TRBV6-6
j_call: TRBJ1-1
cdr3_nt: TGTGCCAGCAGTCATGGGTGGGGGGCTGAAGCTTTCTTT
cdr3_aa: CASSHGWGAEAFF

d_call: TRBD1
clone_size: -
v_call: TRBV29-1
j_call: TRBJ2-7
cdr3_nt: TGCAGCGTGACGGGACAGAGCTCCTACGAGCAGTACTTC
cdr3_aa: CSVTGQSSYEQYF

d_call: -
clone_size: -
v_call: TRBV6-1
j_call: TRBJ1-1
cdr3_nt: TGTGCCAGCAGTGAATATCAGGGTTTGGGGTCTGAAGCTTTCTTT
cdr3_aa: CASSEYQGLGSEAFF